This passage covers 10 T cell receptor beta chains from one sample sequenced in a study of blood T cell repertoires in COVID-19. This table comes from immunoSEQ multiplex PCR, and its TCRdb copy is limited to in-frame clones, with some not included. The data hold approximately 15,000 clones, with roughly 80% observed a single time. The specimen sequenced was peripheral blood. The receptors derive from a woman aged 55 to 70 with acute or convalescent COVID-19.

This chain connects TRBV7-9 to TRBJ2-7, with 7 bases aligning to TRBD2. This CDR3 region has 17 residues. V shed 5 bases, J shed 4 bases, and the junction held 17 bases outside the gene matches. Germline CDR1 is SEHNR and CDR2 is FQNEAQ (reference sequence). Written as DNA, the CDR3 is TGTGCCAGCAGCACCTTCAACGGGGAGGGGTATACTTACGAGCAGTACTTC. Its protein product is CASSTFNGEGYTYEQYF.

The CDR3 spells CASSGSAYEQYF. For the CDR3, the DNA is TGTGCCAGCAGCGGGAGTGCCTACGAGCAGTACTTC. This chain uses TRBV28 with TRBJ2-7; D might be TRBD2 (6 bases). V lost 6 bases and J 2 bases, leaving 8 bases between the germline ends. CDR3 length: 12 residues. Germline V lookup: CDR1 MDHEN, CDR2 SYDVKM. The variable domain in full, completed from reference TRBV28 and TRBJ2-7, reads DVKVTQSSRYLVKRTGEKVFLECVQDMDHENMFWYRQDPGLGLRLIYFSYDVKMKEKGDIPEGYSVSREKKERFSLILESASTNQTSMYLCASSGSAYEQYFGPGTRLTVT.

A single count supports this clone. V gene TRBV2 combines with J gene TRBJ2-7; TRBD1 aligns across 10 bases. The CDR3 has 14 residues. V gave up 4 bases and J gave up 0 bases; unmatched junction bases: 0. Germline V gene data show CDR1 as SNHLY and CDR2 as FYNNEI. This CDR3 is CASSGQGASYEQYF. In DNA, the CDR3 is TGTGCCAGCAGTGGACAGGGGGCCTCCTACGAGCAGTACTTC. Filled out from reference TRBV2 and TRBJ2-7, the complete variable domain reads EPEVTQTPSHQVTQMGQEVILRCVPISNHLYFYWYRQILGQKVEFLVSFYNNEISEKSEIFDDQFSVERPDGSNFTLKIRSTKLEDSAMYFCASSGQGASYEQYFGPGTRLTVT.

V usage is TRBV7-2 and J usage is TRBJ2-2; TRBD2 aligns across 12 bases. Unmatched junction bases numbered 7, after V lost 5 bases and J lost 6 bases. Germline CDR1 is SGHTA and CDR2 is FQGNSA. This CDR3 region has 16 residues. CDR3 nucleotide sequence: TGTGCCAGCAGCCCGAGGACTAGCGGGACCGCCGGGGAGCTGTTTTTT. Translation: CASSPRTSGTAGELFF.

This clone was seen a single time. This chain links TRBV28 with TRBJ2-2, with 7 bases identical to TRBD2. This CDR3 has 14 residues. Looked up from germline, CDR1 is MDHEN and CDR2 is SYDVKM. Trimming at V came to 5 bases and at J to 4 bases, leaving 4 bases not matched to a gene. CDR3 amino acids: CASSGGGGTGELFF. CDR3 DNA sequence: TGTGCCAGCAGTGGGGGGGGTGGCACCGGGGAGCTGTTTTTT.

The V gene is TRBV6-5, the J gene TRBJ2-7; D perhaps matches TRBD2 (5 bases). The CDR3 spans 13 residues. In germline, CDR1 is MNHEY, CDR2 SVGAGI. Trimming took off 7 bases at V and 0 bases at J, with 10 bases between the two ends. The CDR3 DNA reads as TGTGCCAGCAATGGAGAGGGCTCCTACGAGCAGTACTTC. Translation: CASNGEGSYEQYF.

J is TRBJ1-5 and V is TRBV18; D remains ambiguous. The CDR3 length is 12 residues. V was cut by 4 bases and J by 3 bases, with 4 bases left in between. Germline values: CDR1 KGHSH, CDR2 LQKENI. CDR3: CASSRANQPQHF. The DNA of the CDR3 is TGTGCCAGCTCACGGGCCAATCAGCCCCAGCATTTT.

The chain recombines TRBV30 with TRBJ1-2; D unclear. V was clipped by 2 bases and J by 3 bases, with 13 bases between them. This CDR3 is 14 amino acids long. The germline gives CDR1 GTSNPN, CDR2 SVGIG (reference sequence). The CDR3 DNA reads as TGTGCCTGGAGTCCTTTTTCCCAGGACTATGGCTACACCTTC. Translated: CAWSPFSQDYGYTF. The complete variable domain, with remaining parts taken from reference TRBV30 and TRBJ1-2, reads SQTIHQWPATLVQPVGSPLSLECTVEGTSNPNLYWYRQAAGRGLQLLFYSVGIGQISSEVPQNLSASRPQDRQFILSSKKLLLSDSGFYLCAWSPFSQDYGYTFGSGTRLTVV.

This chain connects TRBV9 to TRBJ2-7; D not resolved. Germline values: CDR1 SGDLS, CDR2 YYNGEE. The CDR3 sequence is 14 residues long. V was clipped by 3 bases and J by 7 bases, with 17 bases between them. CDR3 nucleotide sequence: TGTGCCAGCAGCGCCTGGGTCGGTTCGGAGGAGCAGTACTTC. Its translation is CASSAWVGSEEQYF. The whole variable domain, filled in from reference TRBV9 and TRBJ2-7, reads DSGVTQTPKHLITATGQRVTLRCSPRSGDLSVYWYQQSLDQGLQFLIQYYNGEERAKGNILERFSAQQFPDLHSELNLSSLELGDSALYFCASSAWVGSEEQYFGPGTRLTVT.

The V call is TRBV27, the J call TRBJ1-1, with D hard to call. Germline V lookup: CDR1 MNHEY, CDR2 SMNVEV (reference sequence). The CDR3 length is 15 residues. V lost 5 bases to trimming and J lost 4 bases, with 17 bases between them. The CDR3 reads CASSPWATASTEAFF. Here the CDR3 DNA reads TGTGCCAGCAGTCCATGGGCCACGGCGAGCACTGAAGCTTTCTTT.